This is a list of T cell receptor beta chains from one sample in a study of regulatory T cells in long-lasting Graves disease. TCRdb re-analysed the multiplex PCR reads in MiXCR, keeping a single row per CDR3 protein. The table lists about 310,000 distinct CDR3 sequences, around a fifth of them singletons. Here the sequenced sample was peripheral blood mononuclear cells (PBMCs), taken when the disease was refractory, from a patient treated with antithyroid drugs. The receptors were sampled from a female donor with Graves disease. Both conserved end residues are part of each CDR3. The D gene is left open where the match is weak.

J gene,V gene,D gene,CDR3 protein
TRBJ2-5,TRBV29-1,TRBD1,CSVGLEDRGRFRSETQYF
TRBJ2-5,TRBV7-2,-,CASSGGTQYF
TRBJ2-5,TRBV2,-,CASSETWAQETQYF
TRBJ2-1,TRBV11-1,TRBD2,CASRLAGGREQFF
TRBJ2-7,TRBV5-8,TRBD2,CASSLPGLDYEQYF
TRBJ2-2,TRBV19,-,CASSPSPGATGELFF
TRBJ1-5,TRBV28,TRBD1,CASSSDRAQPQHF
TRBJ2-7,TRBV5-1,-,CASSLAGKSEQYF
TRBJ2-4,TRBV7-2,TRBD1,CASSRSTGQGSILAKNIQYF
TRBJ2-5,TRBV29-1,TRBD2,CSVLDTSGRRETQYF
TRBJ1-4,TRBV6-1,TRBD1,CASSAGQGSEKLFF
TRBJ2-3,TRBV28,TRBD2,CASFGGRFGTDTQYF
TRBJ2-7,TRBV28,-,CASGTTGYEQYF
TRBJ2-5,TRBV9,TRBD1,CASSSLAGGRETQYF
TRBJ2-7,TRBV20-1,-,CSAWDRSYEQYF
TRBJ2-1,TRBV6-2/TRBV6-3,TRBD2,CASSSRGTSGSIEQFF
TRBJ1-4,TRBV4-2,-,CASSPSDIPDNEKLFF
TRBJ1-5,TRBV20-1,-,CSARDSAGTPLNQPQHF
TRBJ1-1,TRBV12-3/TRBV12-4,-,CASSLGEGNTEAFF
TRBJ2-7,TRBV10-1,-,CASSVKYF
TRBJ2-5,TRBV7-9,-,CASSLGHKTAQETQYF
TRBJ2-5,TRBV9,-,CASRRGPGGTQYF
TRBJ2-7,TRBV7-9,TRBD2,CASSVSGGYVHEQYF
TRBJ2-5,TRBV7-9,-,CASIRQGPSEETQYF
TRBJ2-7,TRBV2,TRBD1,CASRRQGTTYEQYF
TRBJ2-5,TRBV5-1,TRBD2,CASIRGDRVAGGSQETQYF
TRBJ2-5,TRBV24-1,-,CATSAVMMETQYF
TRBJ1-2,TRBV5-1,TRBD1,CASSQTGTGDNYGYTF
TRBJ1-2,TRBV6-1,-,CASSEALFGVEQTNYGYTF
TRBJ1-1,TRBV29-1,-,CSVARFGGGSGTEAFF
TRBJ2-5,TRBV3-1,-,CASSQQDYQETQYF
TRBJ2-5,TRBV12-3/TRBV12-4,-,CASSFFQGKRTQYF
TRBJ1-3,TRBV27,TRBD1,CASRRQGSGNTIYF
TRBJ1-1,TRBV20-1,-,CSARHPQGGPEAFF
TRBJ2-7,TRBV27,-,CASSLFYPNEQYF
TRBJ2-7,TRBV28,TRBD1,CASSAPLGTGAYEQYF
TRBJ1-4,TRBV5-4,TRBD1,CASTGQGSEKLFF
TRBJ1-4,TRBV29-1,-,CSVGGATNEKLFF
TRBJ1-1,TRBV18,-,CASSPRLKEAFF
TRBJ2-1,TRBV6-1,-,CASSEASYNEQFF
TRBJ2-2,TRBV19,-,CATKPGGGELFF
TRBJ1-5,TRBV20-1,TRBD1,CSLIPRQGGNQPQHF
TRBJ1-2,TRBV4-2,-,CASSQDGGRAFYGYTF
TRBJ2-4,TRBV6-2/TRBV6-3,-,CASSSRAAGNIQYF
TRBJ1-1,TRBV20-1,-,CSARDVWAGRDEAFF
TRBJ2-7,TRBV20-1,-,CSTRGLTVYEQYF
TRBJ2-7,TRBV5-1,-,CASSLVGRGYEQYF
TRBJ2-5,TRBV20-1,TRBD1,CSATGQGETQYF
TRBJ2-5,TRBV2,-,CASGAGPGGTQYF
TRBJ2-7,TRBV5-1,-,CASSLAWSHEQYF
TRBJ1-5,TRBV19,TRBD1,CASSTVRGQRGDQPQHF